This record concerns one TCR beta chain sequence. The sample belongs to a study of shared clonotypes between healthy human individuals. CDR1 is MDHEN, CDR2 SYDVKM, per germline. This CDR3 is 17 amino acids long. Trimming shortened V by 3 bases and J by 2 bases, and 19 bases separated the two germline ends. For sorted subsets, approximately 0.2 ug DNA per replicate equaled around 30,000 T cell genomes. Produced via immunoSEQ multiplex PCR; TCRdb's table is partial and in-frame only. This table holds around 2.5 million clones, roughly 93% found once. The TCR comes from a young man in good health. Some clones in this sample may be carry-over from other donors' samples. The V gene is TRBV28, the J gene TRBJ1-1; TRBD1 is a possible D gene (6 bases). Sequencing used naive CD4+ T cells from PBMCs. The sample's subset: CD45RA+ positively selected. The CDR3: CASSFLARGATNTEAFF. The CDR3 bases are TGTGCCAGCAGTTTTCTGGCACGGGGGGCAACCAACACTGAAGCTTTCTTT.